A single sample is the source of the 2 T cell receptor beta chains below, sequenced in a study of CD8+ T cells in alopecia areata. In each case, RNA was isolated and then reverse transcribed into cDNA as the sequencing template. Some clones are missing from TCRdb's copy, which holds only in-frame ones; the method was immunoSEQ multiplex PCR. This sample yields 170,000 or so clones, of which roughly 60% are seen a single time; approximately 1.7% belongs to the top ten. This material consisted of CD4+ T cells sorted from blood, taken at week 0. These receptors all stem from a human donor with alopecia areata.

The J gene is TRBJ1-2, the V gene TRBV2; D might be TRBD1 (5 bases). Germline V lookup: CDR1 SNHLY, CDR2 FYNNEI. The V end was cut by 2 bases, the J end by 14 bases, with 21 bases between. The length of the CDR3 is 14 residues. The chain's CDR3 is CASSEKVTGRAGTF. The CDR3 DNA reads TGTGCCAGCAGTGAAAAAGTAACAGGACGGGCCGGTACCTTC.

The chain employs TRBV29-1 and TRBJ1-2; D remains ambiguous. The CDR3 totals 12 residues. Germline assignment: CDR1 SQVTM and CDR2 ANQGSEA. Trimming cost V 8 bases and J 0 bases, with 10 bases left between them. CDR3 in amino acids: CSHETTNYGYTF. CDR3 in DNA: TGCAGCCACGAGACTACTAACTATGGCTACACCTTC.